The 5 T cell receptor beta chains given below trace back to one sample, sequenced in a study of T cell responses to AZD1222 COVID-19 vaccine (dated by TCRdb to the early 2020s). Library generation was performed with the immunoSEQ multiplex PCR assay. Entries here come from immuneACCESS through TCRdb and include only in-frame sequences with V and J called. Some clones fail to appear in such tables; in the studies checked, an unresolved V gene covers under half of the shortfall, and the cause of the remainder is unknown. This sample gives some 80,000 clones in total; about nine tenths of them show up just once. Of the sample, over 3% falls within the top ten clones. Reading the label with the study, this specimen's time point is: about 28 days (+/-7) after the second vaccine dose. This material consisted of peripheral blood, taken 28 days after the second AZD1222 dose. All receptors come from an adult who received the AZD1222 COVID-19 vaccine.

CDR3 nucleotide sequence: TGTGCCAGTAGTTATCGGGGGTCCGGCACTGAAGCTTTCTTT. Amino acid sequence: CASSYRGSGTEAFF. This chain connects TRBV19 to TRBJ1-1; D perhaps matches TRBD1 (5 bases). The CDR3 has 14 amino acids. Germline lookup yields CDR1 LNHDA and CDR2 SQIVND (reference sequence). V was trimmed by 5 bases and J by 4 bases, leaving 14 bases between them.

The CDR3 region has the DNA TGTGCCAGCACCAGAGACAGTCCCGATGAGCAGTTCTTC. Protein sequence: CASTRDSPDEQFF. V usage is TRBV9 and J usage is TRBJ2-1; a weak D match, TRBD1 (5 bases). Germline lookup yields CDR1 SGDLS and CDR2 YYNGEE. CDR3 length: 13 residues. V shed 6 bases and J shed 8 bases, with 15 bases lying between them.

The chain couples TRBV5-6 to TRBJ2-1, with 9 bases that match TRBD2. This CDR3 is built from 15 residues. The V and J ends lost 4 bases and 6 bases, in that order; junction bases with no gene match: 8. The germline CDR1 and CDR2 sequences are SGHDT and YYEEEE. The CDR3 DNA reads as TGTGCCAGCAGCCTCATAGCGGGAGTGTCCAATGAGCAGTTCTTC. Its translation: CASSLIAGVSNEQFF.

The gene calls are TRBV5-1 and TRBJ1-1; D may be TRBD1 (6 bases). Per germline, CDR1 SGHRS and CDR2 YFSETQ. The CDR3 has 14 amino acids. V was clipped by 5 bases and J by 3 bases, with 14 bases between them. This CDR3 is CASSGAGADTEAFF. The CDR3 DNA sequence: TGCGCCAGCAGTGGGGCGGGGGCCGACACTGAAGCTTTCTTT.

This rearrangement joins TRBV7-8 to TRBJ2-1; D is uncertain. The CDR3 extends over 14 amino acids. The V and J ends lost 1 base and 8 bases respectively, with 12 bases between them. The germline CDR1 and CDR2 sequences are SGHVS and FQNEAQ. CDR3 bases: TGTGCCAGCAGCTTAGGGAGTTTGATGGATGAGCAGTTCTTC. Translating gives CASSLGSLMDEQFF.